This T cell receptor (beta chain) was identified in a study of spatial heterogeneity in lung cancer. Study-level background: Detection consistently captured more beta-chain sequences than alpha-chain sequences.

The time point was: sample taken at primary tumor resection. In its sample, this clonotype ranks as medium-sized (0.01 to 0.1%). V was pared by 5 bases and J by 1 base, with 12 bases of the junction left unmatched. Germline V gene lookup returns CDR1 ENHRY and CDR2 SYGVKD. The CDR3 is 18 amino acids. A unique molecular identifier was carried by every single TCR cDNA molecule. TCRdb re-called the 5' RACE reads with MiXCR, one entry per CDR3 protein. The sample includes some 11,000 distinct CDR3 sequences, 5.5% to 7.5% seen only once; the top ten take under 30%. This clonotype originated in a male donor with early-stage non-small cell lung cancer. The source material was PBMCs, sampled at surgery. The rearrangement links TRBV10-3 to TRBJ2-5, with TRBD2 matching over 11 bases. The CDR3 spells CAISPGLAARGSQETQYF. The CDR3 DNA reads as TGTGCCATCAGTCCGGGACTAGCGGCAAGAGGGAGCCAAGAGACCCAGTACTTC.